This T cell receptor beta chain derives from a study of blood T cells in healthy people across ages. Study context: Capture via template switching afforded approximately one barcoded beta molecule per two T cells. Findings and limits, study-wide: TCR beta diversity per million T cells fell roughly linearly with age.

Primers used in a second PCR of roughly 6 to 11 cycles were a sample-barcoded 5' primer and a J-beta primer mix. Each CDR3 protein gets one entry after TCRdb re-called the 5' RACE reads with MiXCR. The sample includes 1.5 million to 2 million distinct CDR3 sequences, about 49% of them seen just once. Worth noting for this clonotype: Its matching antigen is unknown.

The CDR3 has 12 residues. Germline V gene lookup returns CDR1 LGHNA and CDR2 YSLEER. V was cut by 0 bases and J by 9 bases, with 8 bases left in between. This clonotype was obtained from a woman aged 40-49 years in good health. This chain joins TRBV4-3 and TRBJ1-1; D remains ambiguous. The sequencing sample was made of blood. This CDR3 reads CASSQDLQQAFF. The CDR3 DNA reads TGCGCCAGCAGCCAAGATCTGCAGCAAGCTTTCTTT.